The 16 T cell receptor beta chains below come from one sample, sequenced in a study of PD-1 blockade in mismatch repair-deficient tumors. Generated by immunoSEQ multiplex PCR, the TCRdb table keeps only in-frame clones and is missing some. This table holds tens of thousands of clones, about four fifths found once. The sample was peripheral blood, taken 44 weeks after starting pembrolizumab. All receptors derive from an adult with mismatch repair-deficient cancer.

V gene TRBV10-3 combines with J gene TRBJ1-2; D is unresolved. V gave up 2 bases and J gave up 7 bases, with 11 bases separating them. CDR3 length equals 13 residues. In germline, CDR1 is ENHRY, CDR2 SYGVKD. The CDR3: CAISEGPDGGYTF. DNA of the CDR3: TGTGCCATCAGTGAGGGGCCCGACGGTGGCTACACCTTC.

This chain joins TRBV6-5 and TRBJ1-1; possibly TRBD1 for D (5 bases). Trimming pared 7 bases from V and 4 bases from J, leaving 19 bases between. Germline assignment: CDR1 MNHEY and CDR2 SVGAGI. The CDR3 sequence is 15 residues long. CDR3 in DNA: TGTGCCAGCACAGCCGGGACGGGTTACCTCACTGAAGCTTTCTTT. Protein: CASTAGTGYLTEAFF.

V and J are TRBV27 and TRBJ1-1; D not certain. V shed 8 bases and J shed 5 bases, with 9 bases lying between them. Germline lookup yields CDR1 MNHEY and CDR2 SMNVEV (reference sequence). The CDR3 has 11 amino acids. The CDR3 bases are TGTGCCAGCCGCGGACGGACTGAAGCTTTCTTT. It codes for CASRGRTEAFF.

The chain is built from TRBV27 and TRBJ2-1; D not certain. CDR1 MNHEY and CDR2 SMNVEV come from the germline V gene (reference sequence). The CDR3 runs 13 residues. Trimming removed 5 bases from V and 7 bases from J, with 12 bases in between. CDR3 nucleotide sequence: TGTGCCAGCAGTCCAACCTTCAAGAATGAGCAGTTCTTC. It encodes CASSPTFKNEQFF.

The chain has TRBV7-9 and TRBJ1-1; tentatively, D is TRBD1 (5 bases). There are 13 residues in the CDR3. CDR1 and CDR2 from the germline V gene are SEHNR and FQNEAQ (reference sequence). V lost 3 bases and J 5 bases, leaving 10 bases between the germline ends. This CDR3 is CASSLYEGTEAFF. The CDR3 DNA sequence: TGTGCCAGCAGCTTGTATGAGGGGACTGAAGCTTTCTTT. Variable domain in full (rest from reference TRBV7-9 and TRBJ1-1): DTGVSQNPRHKITKRGQNVTFRCDPISEHNRLYWYRQTLGQGPEFLTYFQNEAQLEKSRLLSDRFSAERPKGSFSTLEIQRTEQGDSAMYLCASSLYEGTEAFFGQGTRLTVV.

The gene calls are TRBV11-3 and TRBJ2-1; a possible D gene is TRBD2 (5 bases). V shed 0 bases and J shed 6 bases, with 12 bases lying between them. The germline V gene encodes CDR1 SGHNT and CDR2 YENEEA. The CDR3 has 15 amino acids. The CDR3 sequence: CASSLDGSEFNEQFF. The CDR3 region has the DNA TGTGCCAGCAGCTTAGATGGTAGCGAGTTCAATGAGCAGTTCTTC.

This chain links TRBV5-1 with TRBJ2-5, with D uncertain. The V end was cut by 1 base, the J end by 4 bases, with 11 bases between. Per the germline V gene, CDR1 is SGHRS and CDR2 is YFSETQ. This CDR3 contains 14 residues. Written as DNA, the CDR3 is TGCGCCAGCAGCTTGACGGTCAACTCAGAGACCCAGTACTTC. Its protein is CASSLTVNSETQYF.

The gene calls are TRBV5-6 and TRBJ2-7; possible D gene TRBD1, 5 bases. The CDR3 runs 15 residues. The V end was cut by 1 base, the J end by 0 bases, with 11 bases between. In germline, CDR1 is SGHDT, CDR2 YYEEEE. CDR3 sequence reads: CASSLFTGSSYEQYF. Written as DNA, the CDR3 is TGTGCCAGCAGCTTGTTCACAGGCAGCTCCTACGAGCAGTACTTC.

The J gene is TRBJ2-3, the V gene TRBV11-2; 7 positions match TRBD2. This CDR3 comprises 15 residues. V lost 3 bases and J lost 5; bases outside the gene matches: 8. Germline V gene sequence: CDR1 SGHAT, CDR2 FQNNGV. In DNA form, the CDR3 reads TGTGCCAGCAGCTTTCGGGGAGGGGCCGAAGATACGCAGTATTTT. As protein: CASSFRGGAEDTQYF.

The CDR3 sequence: CASSNTLRETQYF. DNA for the CDR3: TGTGCCAGCAGCAACACCCTCCGAGAGACCCAGTACTTC. The J gene is TRBJ2-5, the V gene TRBV11-2; D is undetermined. The CDR3 extends over 13 amino acids. V lost 5 bases and J 4 bases, leaving 11 bases between the germline ends. Germline V lookup: CDR1 SGHAT, CDR2 FQNNGV.

The CDR3 is CASSLARRAAAEAFF. CDR3 sequence (DNA): TGTGCCAGCAGCTTAGCGAGGCGGGCGGCCGCTGAAGCTTTCTTT. The chain couples TRBV7-9 to TRBJ1-1, with D hard to call. CDR3 length: 15 amino acids. Germline V gene sequence: CDR1 SEHNR, CDR2 FQNEAQ (reference sequence). The V and J ends lost 0 bases and 6 bases respectively, with 14 bases between them.

This clone has more than one count but fewer than ten. The J gene is TRBJ2-2, the V gene TRBV7-3; D might be TRBD2 (6 bases). Germline assignment: CDR1 SGHTA and CDR2 FQGTGA. The CDR3 runs 15 residues. Between the trimmed V and J ends, which lost 4 bases and 4 bases, there was a span of 13 bases. CDR3 nucleotides: TGTGCCAGCAGCTCTGGGACTGTCCCCACCGGGGAGCTGTTTTTT. Amino acids: CASSSGTVPTGELFF.

The chain carries TRBV30 and TRBJ2-7, with 12 nucleotides matching TRBD1. Trimming cost V 8 bases and J 5 bases; bases outside gene matches: 4. CDR3 length equals 12 residues. Germline lookup yields CDR1 GTSNPN and CDR2 SVGIG (reference sequence). The CDR3 bases are TGTGCCGGGGACAGGGGGCCCGACGAGCAGTACTTC. Amino acids: CAGDRGPDEQYF.

The rearrangement uses TRBV5-1 and TRBJ1-1; D possibly corresponds to TRBD1 (5 bases). V shed 4 bases and J shed 1 base, with 11 bases lying between them. The CDR3 loop spans 14 amino acids. Per the germline V gene, CDR1 is SGHRS and CDR2 is YFSETQ. CDR3 coding DNA: TGCGCCAGCAGCAGGGACCGAACGAACACTGAAGCTTTCTTT. It yields the protein CASSRDRTNTEAFF. Variable domain in full (rest from reference TRBV5-1 and TRBJ1-1): KAGVTQTPRYLIKTRGQQVTLSCSPISGHRSVSWYQQTPGQGLQFLFEYFSETQRNKGNFPGRFSGRQFSNSRSEMNVSTLELGDSALYLCASSRDRTNTEAFFGQGTRLTVV.

The chain is built from TRBV19 and TRBJ2-1; 13 bases align to TRBD2. There are 15 residues in the CDR3. The germline V gene encodes CDR1 LNHDA and CDR2 SQIVND (reference sequence). V trimming: 5 bases; J trimming: 6 bases; junction bases outside the gene matches: 4. CDR3: CASSELAGGPNEQFF. CDR3 nucleotide sequence: TGTGCCAGTAGTGAACTAGCGGGAGGGCCCAATGAGCAGTTCTTC.

This chain connects TRBV7-6 to TRBJ2-7, with D possibly TRBD2 on 5 matching bases. The CDR3 runs to 13 residues. Germline V gene data show CDR1 as SGHVS and CDR2 as FNYEAQ. V lost 1 base to trimming and J lost 4 bases, with 8 bases between them. The CDR3, as DNA: TGTGCCAGCAGCTTAGTTCGGGGATACGAGCAGTACTTC. Translating it yields CASSLVRGYEQYF.